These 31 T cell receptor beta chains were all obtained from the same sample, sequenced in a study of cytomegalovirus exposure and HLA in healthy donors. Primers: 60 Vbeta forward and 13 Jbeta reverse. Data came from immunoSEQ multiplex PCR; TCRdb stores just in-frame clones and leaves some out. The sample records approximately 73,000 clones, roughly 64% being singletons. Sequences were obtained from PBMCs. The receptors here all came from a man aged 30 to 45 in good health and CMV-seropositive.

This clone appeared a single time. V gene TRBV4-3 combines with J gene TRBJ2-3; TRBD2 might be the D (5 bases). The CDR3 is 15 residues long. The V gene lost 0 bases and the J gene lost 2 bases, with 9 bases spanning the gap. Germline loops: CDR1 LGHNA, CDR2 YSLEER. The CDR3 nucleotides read TGCGCCAGCAGCCAAGAGGAAGCGGCCACAGATACGCAGTATTTT. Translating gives CASSQEEAATDTQYF.

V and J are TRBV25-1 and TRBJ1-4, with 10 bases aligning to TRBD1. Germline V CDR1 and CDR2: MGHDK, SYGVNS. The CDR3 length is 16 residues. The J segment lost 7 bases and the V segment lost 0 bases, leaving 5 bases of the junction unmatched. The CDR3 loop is CASSEYKGQGVEKLFF. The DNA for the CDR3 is TGTGCCAGCAGTGAATATAAAGGACAGGGGGTTGAAAAACTGTTTTTT.

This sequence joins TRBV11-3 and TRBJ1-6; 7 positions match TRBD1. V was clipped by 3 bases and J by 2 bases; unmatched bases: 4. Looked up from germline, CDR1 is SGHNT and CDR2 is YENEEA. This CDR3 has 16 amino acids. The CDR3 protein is CASSFTGAPYNSPLHF. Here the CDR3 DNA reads TGTGCCAGCAGCTTTACAGGGGCCCCCTATAATTCACCCCTCCACTTT. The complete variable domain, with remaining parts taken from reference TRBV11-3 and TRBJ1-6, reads EAGVVQSPRYKIIEKKQPVAFWCNPISGHNTLYWYLQNLGQGPELLIRYENEEAVDDSQLPKDRFSAERLKGVDSTLKIQPAELGDSAVYLCASSFTGAPYNSPLHFGNGTRLTVT.

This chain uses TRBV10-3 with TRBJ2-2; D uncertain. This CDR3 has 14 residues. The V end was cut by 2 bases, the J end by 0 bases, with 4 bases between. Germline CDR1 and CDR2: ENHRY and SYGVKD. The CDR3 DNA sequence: TGTGCCATCAGTGAGCCAGCGAACACCGGGGAGCTGTTTTTT. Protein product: CAISEPANTGELFF.

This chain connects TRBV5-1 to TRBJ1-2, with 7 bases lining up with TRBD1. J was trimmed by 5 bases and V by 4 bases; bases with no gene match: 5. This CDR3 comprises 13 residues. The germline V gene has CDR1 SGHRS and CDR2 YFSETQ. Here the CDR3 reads CASSQGTEYGYTF. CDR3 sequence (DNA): TGCGCCAGCAGCCAAGGGACAGAATATGGCTACACCTTC.

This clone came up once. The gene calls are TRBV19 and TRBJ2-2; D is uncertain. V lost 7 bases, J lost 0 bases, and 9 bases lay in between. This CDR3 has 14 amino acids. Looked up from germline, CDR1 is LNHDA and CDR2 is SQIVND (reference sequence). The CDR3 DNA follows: TGTGCCAGTACTCCAGGAACGAACACCGGGGAGCTGTTTTTT. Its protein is CASTPGTNTGELFF.

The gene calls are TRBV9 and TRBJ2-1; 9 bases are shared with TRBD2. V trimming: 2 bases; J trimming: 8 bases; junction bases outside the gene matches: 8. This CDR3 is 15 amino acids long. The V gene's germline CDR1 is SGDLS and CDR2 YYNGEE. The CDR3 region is CASSVLAGVGDEQFF. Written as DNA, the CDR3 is TGTGCCAGCAGCGTCTTAGCGGGAGTAGGCGATGAGCAGTTCTTC.

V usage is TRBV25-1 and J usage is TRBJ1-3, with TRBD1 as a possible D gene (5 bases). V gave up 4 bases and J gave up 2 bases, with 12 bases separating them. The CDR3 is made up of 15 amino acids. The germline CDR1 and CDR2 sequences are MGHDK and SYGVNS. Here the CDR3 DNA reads TGTGCCAGCAGTGTGGGCAGGGCGGCTGGAAACACCATATATTTT. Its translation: CASSVGRAAGNTIYF.

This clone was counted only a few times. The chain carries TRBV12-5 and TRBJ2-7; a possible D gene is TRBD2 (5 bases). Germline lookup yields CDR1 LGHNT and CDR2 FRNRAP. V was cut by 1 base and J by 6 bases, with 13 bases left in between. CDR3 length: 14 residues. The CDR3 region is CASGLETSSPEQYF. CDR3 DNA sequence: TGTGCTAGTGGTTTGGAAACTAGTTCGCCCGAGCAGTACTTC.

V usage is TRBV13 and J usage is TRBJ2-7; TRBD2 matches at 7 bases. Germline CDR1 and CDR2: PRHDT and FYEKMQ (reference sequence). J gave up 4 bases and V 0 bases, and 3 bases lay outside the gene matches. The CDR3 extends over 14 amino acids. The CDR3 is CASSLGRGVYEQYF. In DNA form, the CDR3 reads TGTGCCAGCAGCTTAGGTCGGGGGGTTTACGAGCAGTACTTC.

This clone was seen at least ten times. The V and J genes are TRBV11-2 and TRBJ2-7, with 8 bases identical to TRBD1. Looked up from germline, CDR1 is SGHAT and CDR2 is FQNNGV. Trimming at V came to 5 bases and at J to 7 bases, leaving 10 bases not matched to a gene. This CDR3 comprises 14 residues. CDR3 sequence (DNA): TGTGCCAGCAGCGAAGGACAGGGCCCCGGGGAGCAGTACTTC. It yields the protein CASSEGQGPGEQYF.

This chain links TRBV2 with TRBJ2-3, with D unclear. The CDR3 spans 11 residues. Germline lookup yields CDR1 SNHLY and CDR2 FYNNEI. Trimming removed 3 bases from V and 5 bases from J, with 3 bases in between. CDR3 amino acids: CASSDGDTQYF. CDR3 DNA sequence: TGTGCCAGCAGTGACGGAGATACGCAGTATTTT.

The CDR3 region is CASRDRVTEAFF. The CDR3, as DNA: TGTGCCAGCAGGGACAGGGTCACTGAAGCTTTCTTT. This chain joins TRBV28 and TRBJ1-1, with TRBD1 matching over 8 bases. The J segment lost 4 bases and the V segment lost 6 bases, leaving 1 base of the junction unmatched. The V gene's germline CDR1 is MDHEN and CDR2 SYDVKM. This CDR3 has 12 amino acids.

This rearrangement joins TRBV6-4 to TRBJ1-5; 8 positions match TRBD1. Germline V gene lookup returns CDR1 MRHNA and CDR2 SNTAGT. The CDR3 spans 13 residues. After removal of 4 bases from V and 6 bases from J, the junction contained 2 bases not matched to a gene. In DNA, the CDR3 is TGTGCCAGCAGTGGACAGGGGTGTCAGCCCCAGCATTTT. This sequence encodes CASSGQGCQPQHF.

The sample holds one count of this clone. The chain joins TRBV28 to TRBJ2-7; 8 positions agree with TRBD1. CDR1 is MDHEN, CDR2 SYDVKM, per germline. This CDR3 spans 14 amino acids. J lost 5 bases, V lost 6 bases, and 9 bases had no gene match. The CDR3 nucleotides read TGTGCCAGCAGGGGTGCAGGGGGCGGGGACGAGCAGTACTTC. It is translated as CASRGAGGGDEQYF.

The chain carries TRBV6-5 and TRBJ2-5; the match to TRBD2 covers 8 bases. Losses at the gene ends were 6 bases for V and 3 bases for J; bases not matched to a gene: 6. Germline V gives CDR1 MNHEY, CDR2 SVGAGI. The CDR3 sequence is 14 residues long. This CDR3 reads CASRPSGSKETQYF. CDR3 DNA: TGTGCCAGCAGACCCAGCGGGAGCAAAGAGACCCAGTACTTC.

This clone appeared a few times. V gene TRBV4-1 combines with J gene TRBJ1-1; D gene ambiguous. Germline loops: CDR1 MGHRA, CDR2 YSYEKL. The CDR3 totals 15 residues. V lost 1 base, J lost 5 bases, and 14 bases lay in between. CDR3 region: CASSQGGGRRTEAFF. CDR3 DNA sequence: TGCGCCAGCAGCCAAGGAGGAGGGCGGCGGACTGAAGCTTTCTTT.

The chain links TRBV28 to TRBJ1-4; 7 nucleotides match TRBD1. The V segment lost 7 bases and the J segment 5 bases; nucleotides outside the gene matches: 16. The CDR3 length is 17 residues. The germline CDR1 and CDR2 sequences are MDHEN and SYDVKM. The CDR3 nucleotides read TGTGCCAGCACCCGGGCCACAGGGGTAGCATCCAATGAAAAACTGTTTTTT. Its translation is CASTRATGVASNEKLFF.

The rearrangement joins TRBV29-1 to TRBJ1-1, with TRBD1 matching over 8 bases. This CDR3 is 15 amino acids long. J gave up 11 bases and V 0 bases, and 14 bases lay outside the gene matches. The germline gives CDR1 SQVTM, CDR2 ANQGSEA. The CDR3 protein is CSVEEHRGTGRVAFF. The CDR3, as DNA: TGCAGCGTTGAAGAACACCGAGGGACAGGACGTGTGGCTTTCTTT.

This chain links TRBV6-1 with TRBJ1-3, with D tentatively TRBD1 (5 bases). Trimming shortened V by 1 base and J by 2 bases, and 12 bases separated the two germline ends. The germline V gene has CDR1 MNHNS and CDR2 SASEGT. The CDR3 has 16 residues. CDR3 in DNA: TGTGCCAGCAGTGAAGGCAGGGTGCCCCCTGGAAACACCATATATTTT. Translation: CASSEGRVPPGNTIYF.

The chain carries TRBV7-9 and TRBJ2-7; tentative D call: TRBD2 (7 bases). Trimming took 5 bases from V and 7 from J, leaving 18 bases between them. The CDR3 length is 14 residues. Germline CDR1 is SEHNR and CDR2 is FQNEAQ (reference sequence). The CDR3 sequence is CASSPRGGSREQYF. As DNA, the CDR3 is TGTGCCAGCAGCCCGAGGGGGGGCTCAAGGGAGCAGTACTTC.

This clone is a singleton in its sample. CDR3 DNA: TGCGCCAGCAGCACGGGGACTAGCGGGAGCTCCTACAATGAGCAGTTCTTC. Translation: CASSTGTSGSSYNEQFF. This chain joins TRBV5-1 and TRBJ2-1, with 14 bases identical to TRBD2. Germline loops: CDR1 SGHRS, CDR2 YFSETQ. Germline trimming cut 4 bases from V and 0 bases from J; bases unmatched to any gene: 3. There are 17 residues in the CDR3.

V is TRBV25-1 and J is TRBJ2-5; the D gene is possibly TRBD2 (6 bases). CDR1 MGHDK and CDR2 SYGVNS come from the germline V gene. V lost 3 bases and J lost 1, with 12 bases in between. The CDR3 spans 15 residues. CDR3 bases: TGTGCCAGCAGTGATCGGGGGAGAGGCCAAGAGACCCAGTACTTC. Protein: CASSDRGRGQETQYF.

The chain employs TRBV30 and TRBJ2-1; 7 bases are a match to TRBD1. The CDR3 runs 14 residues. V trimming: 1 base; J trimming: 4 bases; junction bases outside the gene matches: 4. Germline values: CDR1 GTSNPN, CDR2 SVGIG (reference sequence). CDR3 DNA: TGTGCCTGGAGTGGACAGGGACATTACAATGAGCAGTTCTTC. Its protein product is CAWSGQGHYNEQFF.

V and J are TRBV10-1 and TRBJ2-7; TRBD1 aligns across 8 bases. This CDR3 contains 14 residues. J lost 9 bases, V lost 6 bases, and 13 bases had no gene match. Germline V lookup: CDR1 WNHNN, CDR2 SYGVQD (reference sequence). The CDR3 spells CASSQGASSGGQYF. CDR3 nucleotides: TGCGCCAGCAGCCAGGGGGCTTCTTCTGGGGGGCAGTACTTC.

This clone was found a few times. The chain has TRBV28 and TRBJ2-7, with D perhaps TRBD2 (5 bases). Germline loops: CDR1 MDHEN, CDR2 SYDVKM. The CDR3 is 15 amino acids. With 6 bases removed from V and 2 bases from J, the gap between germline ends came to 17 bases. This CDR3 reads CASSVTASGAYEQYF. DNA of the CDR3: TGTGCCAGCAGCGTTACCGCGAGCGGAGCCTACGAGCAGTACTTC.

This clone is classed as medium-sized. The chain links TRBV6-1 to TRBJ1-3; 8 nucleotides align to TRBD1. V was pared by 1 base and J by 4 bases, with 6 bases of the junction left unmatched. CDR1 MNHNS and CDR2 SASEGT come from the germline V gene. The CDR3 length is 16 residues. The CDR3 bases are TGTGCCAGCAGTGAAGTGGGACAGGTTTTAGGAAACACCATATATTTT. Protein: CASSEVGQVLGNTIYF.

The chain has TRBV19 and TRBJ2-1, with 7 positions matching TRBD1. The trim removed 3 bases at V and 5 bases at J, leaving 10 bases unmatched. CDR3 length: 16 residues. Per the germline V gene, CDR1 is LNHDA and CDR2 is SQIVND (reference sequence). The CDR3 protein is CASSILLTGPDNEQFF. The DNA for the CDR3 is TGTGCCAGTAGTATTCTCTTGACAGGGCCGGACAATGAGCAGTTCTTC.

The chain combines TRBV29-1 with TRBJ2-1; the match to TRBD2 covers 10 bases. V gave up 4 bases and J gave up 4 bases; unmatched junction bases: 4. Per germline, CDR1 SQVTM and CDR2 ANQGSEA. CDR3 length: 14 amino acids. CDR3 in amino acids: CSVVLAGSYNEQFF. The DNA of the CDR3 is TGCAGCGTTGTACTAGCGGGGTCATACAATGAGCAGTTCTTC.

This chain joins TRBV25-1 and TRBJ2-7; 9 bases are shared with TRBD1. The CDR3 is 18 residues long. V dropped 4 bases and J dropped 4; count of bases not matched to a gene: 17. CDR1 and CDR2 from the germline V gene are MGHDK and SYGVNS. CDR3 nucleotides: TGTGCCAGCAGTGCCGATTATCGACCGGGACAGGGCAAGTACGAGCAGTACTTC. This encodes CASSADYRPGQGKYEQYF.

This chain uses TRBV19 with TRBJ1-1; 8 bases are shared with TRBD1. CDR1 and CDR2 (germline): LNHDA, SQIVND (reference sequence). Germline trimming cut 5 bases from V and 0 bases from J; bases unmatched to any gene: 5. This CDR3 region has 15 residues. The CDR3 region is CASSPQGGMNTEAFF. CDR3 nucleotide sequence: TGTGCCAGTAGTCCACAGGGGGGTATGAACACTGAAGCTTTCTTT.